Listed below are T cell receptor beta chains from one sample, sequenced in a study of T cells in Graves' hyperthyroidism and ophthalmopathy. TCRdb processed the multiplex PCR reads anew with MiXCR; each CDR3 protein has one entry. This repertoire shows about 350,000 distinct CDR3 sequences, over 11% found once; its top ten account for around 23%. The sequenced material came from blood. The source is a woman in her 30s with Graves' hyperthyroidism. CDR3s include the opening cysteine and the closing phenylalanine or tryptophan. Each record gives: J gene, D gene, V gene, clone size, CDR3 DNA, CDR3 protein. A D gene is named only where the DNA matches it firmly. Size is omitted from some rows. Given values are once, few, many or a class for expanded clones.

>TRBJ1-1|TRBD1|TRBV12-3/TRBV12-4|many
TGTGCCAGCAGTTCCGGGACAGGGGGTACTGAAGCTTTCTTT
CASSSGTGGTEAFF
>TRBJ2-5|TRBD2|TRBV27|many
TGTGCCAGCAGTTTATCGCCTAGCGGGAGCAACCAGTACTTC
CASSLSPSGSNQYF
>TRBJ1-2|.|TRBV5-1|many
TGCGCCAGCAGCATGGACAGCCGCTATGGCTACACCTTC
CASSMDSRYGYTF
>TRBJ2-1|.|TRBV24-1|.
TGTGCCACCGGTTCCCCCCTGGGTAGTACCAATGAGCAGTTCTTC
CATGSPLGSTNEQFF
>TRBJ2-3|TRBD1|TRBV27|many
TGTGCCAGCAGGACTTACAGGGGGCGCACAGATACGCAGTATTTT
CASRTYRGRTDTQYF
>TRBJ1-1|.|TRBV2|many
TGTGCCAGCAGGTACGGAGGGGAGAACACTGAAGCTTTCTTT
CASRYGGENTEAFF
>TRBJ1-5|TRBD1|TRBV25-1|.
TGTGCCAGCAGTGAGACAGGGAACTATCAGCCCCAGCATTTT
CASSETGNYQPQHF
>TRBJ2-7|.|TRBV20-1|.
TGCAGTGCGAGTGACCGAGCCTACGAGCAGTACTTC
CSASDRAYEQYF
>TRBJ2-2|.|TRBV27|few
TGTGCCAGCAGTTTCCTCGGGTGGAACGGGGAGCTGTTTTTT
CASSFLGWNGELFF
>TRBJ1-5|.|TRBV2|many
TGTGCCAGCAGCGCAACACACTGGGCGGATCAGCCCCAGCATTTT
CASSATHWADQPQHF
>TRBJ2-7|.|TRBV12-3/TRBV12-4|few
TGTGCCAGCAGTATGGACTCCTCCTACGAGCAGTACTTC
CASSMDSSYEQYF
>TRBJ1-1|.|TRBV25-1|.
TGTGCCAGCAGTGAATGGGGGACCACTGAAGCTTTCTTT
CASSEWGTTEAFF
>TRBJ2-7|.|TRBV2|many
TGTGCCAGCAGTGAAGTGGGGCGGGAGCAGTACTTC
CASSEVGREQYF
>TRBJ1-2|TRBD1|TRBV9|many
TGTGCCAGCACCAGGGGGGGTGGCTATGGCTACACCTTC
CASTRGGGYGYTF
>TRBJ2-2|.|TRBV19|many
TGTGCCAGTAGTATCCCCCCCGGGGAGCTGTTTTTT
CASSIPPGELFF
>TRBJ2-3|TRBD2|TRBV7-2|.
TGTGCCAGCAGCGAACCCTACACAGCGGGGGGCACAGATACGCAGTATTTT
CASSEPYTAGGTDTQYF
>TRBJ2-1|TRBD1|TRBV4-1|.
TGCGCCAGCAGCCAAGACCGGGACAGCTACTCCTACAATGAGCAGTTCTTC
CASSQDRDSYSYNEQFF
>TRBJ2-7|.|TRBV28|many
TGTGCCAGTTGGGGGGACAGAAAGCAGTACTTC
CASWGDRKQYF
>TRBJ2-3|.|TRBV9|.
TGTGCCAGCAGCGTAGACGGCACAGATACGCAGTATTTT
CASSVDGTDTQYF
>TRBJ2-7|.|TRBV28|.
TGTGCCGCTTCAACCGGGACTCGTCTTCTATTC
CAASTGTRLLF
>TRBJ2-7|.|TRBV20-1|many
TGCAGTGCCCGATCGGACGGTCACGAGCAGTACTTC
CSARSDGHEQYF
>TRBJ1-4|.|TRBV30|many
TGTGCCTTGCACTCCGGGAAGGGGCCAGGGCGTGAAAAACTGTTTTTT
CALHSGKGPGREKLFF
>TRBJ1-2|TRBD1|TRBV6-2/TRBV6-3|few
TGTGCCAGCAGTTACTCGGGGACAGGGGCTCGCTATGGCTACACCTTC
CASSYSGTGARYGYTF
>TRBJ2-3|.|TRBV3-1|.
TGTGCCAGCAGCCAAGACGGCGGTAGCATAACAGATACGCAGTATTTT
CASSQDGGSITDTQYF
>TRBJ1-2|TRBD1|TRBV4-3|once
TGCGCCAGCAGCCAAGAAGGTTCAGGGGGGGACTATGGCTACACCTTC
CASSQEGSGGDYGYTF
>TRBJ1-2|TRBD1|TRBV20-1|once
TGCAGTGCTTTGGAGGGGACAGGCCCCCACTATGGCTACACCTTC
CSALEGTGPHYGYTF
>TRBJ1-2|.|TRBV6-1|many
TGTGCCAGCAGTTACATGGGAGCTAACTATGGCTACACCTTC
CASSYMGANYGYTF
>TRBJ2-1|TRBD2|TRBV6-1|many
TGTGCCAGCAGTGAAGCGAGTTTCCTGACTAGCGGGTCCTACAATGAGCAGTTCTTC
CASSEASFLTSGSYNEQFF